Listed below are T cell receptor beta chains from one sample, sequenced in a study of blood T cells in healthy people across ages. MiXCR was run by TCRdb on the 5' RACE reads, yielding one entry per CDR3 protein. This sample has around 1.5 million distinct CDR3 sequences, with roughly 30% found just once. The sample comprised blood. These receptor sequences come from a woman aged 25 to 45 in good health. The CDR3 runs from the conserved cysteine through the conserved F or W. The D gene is left open where the match is weak. Size tells how often a clone was seen (once, few, many) or the class of an expanded clone, and some rows leave it out.

V gene	J gene	D gene	clone size	CDR3 protein	CDR3 DNA
TRBV6-5	TRBJ2-5	TRBD2	-	CASSYGGESQETQYF	TGTGCCAGCAGTTACGGGGGGGAGTCTCAAGAGACCCAGTACTTC
TRBV12-3/TRBV12-4	TRBJ2-1	-	-	CASSYLLGSGEQFF	TGTGCCAGCAGCTACCTCCTAGGGTCGGGTGAGCAGTTCTTC
TRBV12-3/TRBV12-4	TRBJ2-1	-	once	CASSLGKGPYNEQFF	TGTGCCAGCAGTTTAGGGAAGGGCCCCTACAATGAGCAGTTCTTC
TRBV4-1	TRBJ2-6	TRBD2	-	CASSPRSGGGAGANVLTF	TGCGCCAGCAGCCCCCGGTCGGGGGGGGGCGCTGGGGCCAACGTCCTGACTTTC
TRBV27	TRBJ2-1	TRBD2	few	CASSPINLAGGPRNEQFF	TGTGCCAGCAGTCCAATTAACCTAGCGGGAGGGCCACGAAATGAGCAGTTCTTC
TRBV6-5	TRBJ2-5	-	-	CASSYSGTGDWQYF	TGTGCCAGCAGTTACTCGGGGACTGGAGATTGGCAGTACTTC
TRBV7-9	TRBJ2-7	-	few	CASSFVGARSYEQYF	TGTGCCAGCAGCTTTGTGGGGGCACGGTCCTACGAGCAGTACTTC
TRBV30	TRBJ2-5	-	-	CAWSPSKRETQYF	TGTGCCTGGAGTCCTTCGAAACGGGAGACCCAGTACTTC
TRBV27	TRBJ1-1	-	-	CASSLARRLTEAFF	TGTGCCAGCAGTTTAGCTCGACGGCTCACTGAAGCTTTCTTT
TRBV28	TRBJ2-5	-	-	CASSESGTLYQETQYF	TGTGCCAGCAGTGAATCCGGGACTCTCTACCAAGAGACCCAGTACTTC